This record looks at one TCR beta chain sequence and its context. The source of the sample is a study of T cells in Graves' hyperthyroidism and ophthalmopathy. On the study more broadly: The initial diagnosis was the point when peripheral blood was collected, ahead of any treatment.

Regions amplified from RNA transcripts were the TCR beta CDR3 regions. The HTBI primer set drove a first-round RT-PCR of the TCR CDR3. Each CDR3 protein gets one entry after TCRdb re-called the multiplex PCR reads with MiXCR. The sample yields more than 350,000 distinct CDR3 sequences, 12% to 15% seen once. Trimming took off 0 bases at V and 9 bases at J, with 15 bases between the two ends. The CDR3 runs 15 residues. Per the germline V gene, CDR1 is MNHEY and CDR2 is SVGAGI. Each ophthalmopathy patient scored at least 3 on the Clinical Activity Score and at least 4 on NOSPECS grade, with duration under 3 months. Clinicians diagnosed patients from clinical symptoms, serum thyroxine and TRAb, thyroid ultrasound and orbital computed tomography. PBMCs were collected from a 10 ml volume of fresh peripheral blood.

This TCR came from a woman in her fifties or sixties with Graves' ophthalmopathy. Sequencing was carried out using blood. The chain combines TRBV6-5 with TRBJ2-1, with D tentatively TRBD2 (6 bases). The chain's CDR3 is CASSYSRRAGPEQFF. CDR3 in DNA: TGTGCCAGCAGTTACTCGAGGAGGGCCGGTCCTGAGCAGTTCTTC.